This T cell receptor beta chain comes out of a study of T cell repertoires in cytomegalovirus infection. Germline V CDR1 and CDR2: MGHRA, YSYEKL. This CDR3 is built from 18 residues. The J segment lost 2 bases and the V segment lost 3 bases, leaving 15 bases of the junction unmatched. This clonotype was detected only once. The antigen is undetermined. General study results and limits: CMV-specific HLA-C-restricted TCR beta clonotypes dominated the ex vivo response.

TCRdb called the reads again in MiXCR, with one record for every CDR3 protein. The table shows more than 650,000 distinct CDR3 sequences, with roughly a third occurring only once. Specimen: PBMCs. The clonotype was recovered from a human donor in good health (CMV status not recorded). Some clones in this sample may be carry-over from other donors' samples. This rearrangement joins TRBV4-1 to TRBJ1-2, with 7 bases matching TRBD1. As DNA, the CDR3 is TGCGCCAGCAGCCAGGGATACCGAGAACAGGGGAAGAACTATGGCTACACCTTC. Translated: CASSQGYREQGKNYGYTF.